These 10 T cell receptor beta chains share one sample of origin, sequenced in a study of T cells in Graves' hyperthyroidism and ophthalmopathy. Amplified TCR beta CDR3 regions derived from RNA transcripts. HTBI primers were used for first-round RT-PCR of the TCR CDR3. TCRdb re-called the multiplex PCR reads through MiXCR, storing one row per CDR3 protein. In the table there are around 270,000 distinct CDR3 sequences, less than 20% of which are singletons. Material for sequencing was blood. Receptor source: a man aged 50-59 years with Graves' ophthalmopathy.

The chain links TRBV20-1 to TRBJ2-5, with 10 bases aligning to TRBD2. The CDR3 extends over 13 amino acids. V was clipped by 7 bases and J by 5 bases; unmatched bases: 7. Germline V CDR1 and CDR2: DFQATT, SNEGSKA (reference sequence). The CDR3, as DNA: TGCAGTGTCCTTCTAGCGGGAGCTGAGACCCAGTACTTC. Its protein product is CSVLLAGAETQYF.

There are many counts of this clonotype. The chain joins TRBV30 to TRBJ1-1, with no clear D. This CDR3 spans 15 amino acids. Per the germline V gene, CDR1 is GTSNPN and CDR2 is SVGIG (reference sequence). The germline V and J ends were trimmed by 0 bases and 4 bases, with 15 bases remaining between them. The CDR3 DNA reads as TGTGCCTGGAGTGTACAACCACGGCATGGCACTGAAGCTTTCTTT. Translation gives CAWSVQPRHGTEAFF.

This clonotype showed up many times. This chain links TRBV3-1 with TRBJ2-1, with TRBD2 as a possible D gene (6 bases). Germline-derived CDR1 and CDR2 are LGHDT and YNNKEL (reference sequence). V was shortened by 0 bases and J by 5 bases, with 11 bases between the two germline ends. CDR3 size: 15 residues. CDR3 sequence (DNA): TGTGCCAGCAGCCAAGATCTTGGACTAAACAATGAGCAGTTCTTC. Translation gives CASSQDLGLNNEQFF.

This chain links TRBV15 with TRBJ2-1; D might be TRBD2 (5 bases). The ends were cut back, 5 bases at V and 5 bases at J, with 7 bases in the middle. The CDR3 extends over 12 amino acids. The V gene's germline CDR1 is LNHNV and CDR2 YYDKDF (reference sequence). For the CDR3, the DNA is TGTGCCACCAGCCCGGGGAACAATGAGCAGTTCTTC. This codes for CATSPGNNEQFF.

This clonotype was picked up a small number of times. V usage is TRBV18 and J usage is TRBJ2-1; 12 bases line up with TRBD2. V lost 1 base to trimming and J lost 8 bases; unmatched junction nucleotides: 6. The CDR3 sequence is 16 residues long. In germline, CDR1 is KGHSH, CDR2 LQKENI. CDR3 nucleotides: TGTGCCAGCTCACCACGCCCTCTAGCGGGAGGGCATGAGCAGTTCTTC. Translation gives CASSPRPLAGGHEQFF.

The chain employs TRBV20-1 and TRBJ1-3, with 8 positions matching TRBD1. Trimming removed 1 base from V and 12 bases from J; junction bases left unmatched: 5. The CDR3 is 12 amino acids. Germline CDR1 is DFQATT and CDR2 is SNEGSKA (reference sequence). The CDR3 DNA is TGCAGTGCTAGAGCAAGAGGGACAGGCATATATTTT. Protein product: CSARARGTGIYF.

In this sample, this clonotype turned up a few times. A read error may be the cause here, since a much bigger clone is one base away. The rearrangement joins TRBV18 to TRBJ1-5, with D unclear. This CDR3 comprises 14 residues. Looked up from germline, CDR1 is KGHSH and CDR2 is LQKENI. The chain's CDR3 is CASSPRIGNRPQHF. CDR3 sequence (DNA): TGTGCCAGCTCCCCTCGTATTGGGAATCGGCCCCAGCATTTT.

The rearrangement links TRBV5-6 to TRBJ2-7; the D gene could be TRBD1 or TRBD2 (6 bases each). Trimming pared 4 bases from V and 0 bases from J, leaving 11 bases between. This CDR3 region has 14 residues. Germline loops: CDR1 SGHDT, CDR2 YYEEEE. The CDR3 region is CASSAGHLSYEQYF. The CDR3 nucleotides read TGTGCCAGCAGCGCGGGACACCTCTCCTACGAGCAGTACTTC.

This rearrangement joins TRBV5-8 to TRBJ1-5, with a possible D match to TRBD1 (5 bases). The V end lost 1 base, the J end lost 1 base, and 12 bases lay between the germline ends. Germline lookup yields CDR1 SGHTS and CDR2 YDEGEE. This CDR3 comprises 16 residues. CDR3 loop: CASSLRAGSSNQPQHF. The CDR3 nucleotides read TGTGCCAGCAGCTTGAGGGCAGGGTCCAGCAATCAGCCCCAGCATTTT.

The chain employs TRBV20-1 and TRBJ2-3; no clear D gene. Trimming left V 4 bases short and J 4 bases short, with 18 bases between. This CDR3 contains 15 residues. CDR1 is DFQATT and CDR2 is SNEGSKA in the germline V gene (reference sequence). This CDR3 reads CSATYVAFDPDTQYF. The CDR3, as DNA: TGCAGTGCTACCTACGTGGCATTTGACCCAGATACGCAGTATTTT.